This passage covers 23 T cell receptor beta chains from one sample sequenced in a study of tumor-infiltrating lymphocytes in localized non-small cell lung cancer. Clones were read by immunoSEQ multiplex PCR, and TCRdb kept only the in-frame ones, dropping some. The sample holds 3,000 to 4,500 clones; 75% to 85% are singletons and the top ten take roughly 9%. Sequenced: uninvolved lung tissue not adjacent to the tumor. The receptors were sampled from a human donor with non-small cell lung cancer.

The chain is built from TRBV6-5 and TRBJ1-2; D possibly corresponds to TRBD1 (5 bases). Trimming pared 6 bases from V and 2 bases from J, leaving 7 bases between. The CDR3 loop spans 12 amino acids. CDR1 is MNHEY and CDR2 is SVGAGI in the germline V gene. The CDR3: CASRGDNYGYTF. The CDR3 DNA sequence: TGTGCCAGCAGGGGGGACAACTATGGCTACACCTTC.

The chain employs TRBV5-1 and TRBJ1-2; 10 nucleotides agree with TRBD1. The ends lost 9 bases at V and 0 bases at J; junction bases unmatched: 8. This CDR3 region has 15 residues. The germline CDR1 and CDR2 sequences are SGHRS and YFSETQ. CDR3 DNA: TGCGCCACCGCCCGGGACAGGGGATCTAACTATGGCTACACCTTC. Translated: CATARDRGSNYGYTF.

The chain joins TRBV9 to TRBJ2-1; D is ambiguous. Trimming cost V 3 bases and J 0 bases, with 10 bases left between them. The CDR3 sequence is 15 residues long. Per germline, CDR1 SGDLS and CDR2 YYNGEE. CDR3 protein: CASSGSGNSYNEQFF. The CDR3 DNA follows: TGTGCCAGCAGCGGATCCGGCAACTCCTACAATGAGCAGTTCTTC. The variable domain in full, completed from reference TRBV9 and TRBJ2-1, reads DSGVTQTPKHLITATGQRVTLRCSPRSGDLSVYWYQQSLDQGLQFLIQYYNGEERAKGNILERFSAQQFPDLHSELNLSSLELGDSALYFCASSGSGNSYNEQFFGPGTRLTVL.

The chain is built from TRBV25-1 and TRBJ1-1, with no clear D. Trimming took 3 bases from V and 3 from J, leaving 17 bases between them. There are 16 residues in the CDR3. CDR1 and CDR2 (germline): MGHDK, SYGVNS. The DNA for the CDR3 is TGTGCCAGCAGTGACTCCCCTCTCGCGGAGGACACTGAAGCTTTCTTT. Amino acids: CASSDSPLAEDTEAFF.

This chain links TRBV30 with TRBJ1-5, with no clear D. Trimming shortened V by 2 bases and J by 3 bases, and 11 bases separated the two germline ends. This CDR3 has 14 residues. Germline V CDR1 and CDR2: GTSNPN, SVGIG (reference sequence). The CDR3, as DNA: TGTGCCTGGAGTCCCTCAGGAGACAATCAGCCCCAGCATTTT. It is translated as CAWSPSGDNQPQHF.

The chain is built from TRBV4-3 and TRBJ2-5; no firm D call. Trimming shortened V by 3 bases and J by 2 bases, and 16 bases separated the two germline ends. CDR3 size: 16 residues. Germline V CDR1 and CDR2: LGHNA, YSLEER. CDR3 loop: CASSHGQSKFQETQYF. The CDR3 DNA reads TGCGCCAGCAGCCATGGTCAGAGCAAATTTCAAGAGACCCAGTACTTC.

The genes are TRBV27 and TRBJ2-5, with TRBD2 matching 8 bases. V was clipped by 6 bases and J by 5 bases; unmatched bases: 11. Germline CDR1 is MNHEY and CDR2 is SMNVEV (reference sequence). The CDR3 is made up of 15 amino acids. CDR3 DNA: TGTGCCAGCAGACCTTTAGCGGGGTCCGGGGAGACCCAGTACTTC. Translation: CASRPLAGSGETQYF.

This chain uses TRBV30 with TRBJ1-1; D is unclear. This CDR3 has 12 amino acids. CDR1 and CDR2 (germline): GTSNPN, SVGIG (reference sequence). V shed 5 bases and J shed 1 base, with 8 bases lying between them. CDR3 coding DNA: TGTGCCTGGGGCCCGGGGAACACTGAAGCTTTCTTT. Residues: CAWGPGNTEAFF.

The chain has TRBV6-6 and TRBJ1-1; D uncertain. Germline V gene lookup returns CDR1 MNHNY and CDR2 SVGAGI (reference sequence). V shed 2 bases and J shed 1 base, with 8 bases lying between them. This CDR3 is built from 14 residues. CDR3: CASSYPSKNTEAFF. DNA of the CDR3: TGTGCCAGCAGTTACCCCTCGAAGAACACTGAAGCTTTCTTT.

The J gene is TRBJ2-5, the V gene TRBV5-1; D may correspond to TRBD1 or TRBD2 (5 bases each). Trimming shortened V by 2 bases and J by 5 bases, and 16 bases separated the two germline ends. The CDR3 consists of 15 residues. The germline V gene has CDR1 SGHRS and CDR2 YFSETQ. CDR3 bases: TGCGCCAGCAGCTTCGCCGGGACCAGCTTGGAGACCCAGTACTTC. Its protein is CASSFAGTSLETQYF. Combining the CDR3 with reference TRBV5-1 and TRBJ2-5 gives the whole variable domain KAGVTQTPRYLIKTRGQQVTLSCSPISGHRSVSWYQQTPGQGLQFLFEYFSETQRNKGNFPGRFSGRQFSNSRSEMNVSTLELGDSALYLCASSFAGTSLETQYFGPGTRLLVL.

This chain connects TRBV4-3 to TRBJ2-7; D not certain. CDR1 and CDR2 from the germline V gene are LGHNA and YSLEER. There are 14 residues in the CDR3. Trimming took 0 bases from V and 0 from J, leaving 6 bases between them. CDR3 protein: CASSQESYSYEQYF. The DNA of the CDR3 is TGCGCCAGCAGCCAAGAAAGCTACTCCTACGAGCAGTACTTC.

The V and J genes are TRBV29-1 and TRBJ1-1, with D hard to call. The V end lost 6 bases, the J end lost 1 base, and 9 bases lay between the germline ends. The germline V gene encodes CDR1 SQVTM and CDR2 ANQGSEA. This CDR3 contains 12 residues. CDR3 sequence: CSVRRENTEAFF. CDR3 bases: TGCAGCGTACGCAGAGAGAACACTGAAGCTTTCTTT.

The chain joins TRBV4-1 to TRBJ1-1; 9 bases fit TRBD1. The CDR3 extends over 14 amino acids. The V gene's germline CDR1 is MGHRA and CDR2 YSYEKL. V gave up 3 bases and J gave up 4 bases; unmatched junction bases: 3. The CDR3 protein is CASSHPGQGTEAFF. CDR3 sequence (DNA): TGCGCCAGCAGCCATCCGGGACAGGGCACTGAAGCTTTCTTT.

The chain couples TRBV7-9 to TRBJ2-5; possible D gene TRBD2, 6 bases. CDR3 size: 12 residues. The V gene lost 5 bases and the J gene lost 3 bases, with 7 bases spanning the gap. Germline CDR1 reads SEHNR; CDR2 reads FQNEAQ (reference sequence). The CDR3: CASSRLEETQYF. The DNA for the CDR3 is TGTGCCAGCAGCCGACTAGAAGAGACCCAGTACTTC. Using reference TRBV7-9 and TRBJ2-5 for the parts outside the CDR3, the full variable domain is DTGVSQNPRHKITKRGQNVTFRCDPISEHNRLYWYRQTLGQGPEFLTYFQNEAQLEKSRLLSDRFSAERPKGSFSTLEIQRTEQGDSAMYLCASSRLEETQYFGPGTRLLVL.

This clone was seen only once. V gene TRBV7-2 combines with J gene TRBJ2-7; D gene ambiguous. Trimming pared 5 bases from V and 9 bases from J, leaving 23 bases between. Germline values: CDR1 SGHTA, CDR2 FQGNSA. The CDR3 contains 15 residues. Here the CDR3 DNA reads TGTGCCAGCAGCCCGGGCCCGAACCGCTACGAGCGGCAGTACTTC. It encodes CASSPGPNRYERQYF.

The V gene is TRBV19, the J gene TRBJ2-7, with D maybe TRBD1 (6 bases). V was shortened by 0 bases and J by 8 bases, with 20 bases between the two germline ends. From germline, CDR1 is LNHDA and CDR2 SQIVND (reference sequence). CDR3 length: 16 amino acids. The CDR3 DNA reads TGTGCCAGTAGTATAGATCATAGGGGGATCCCTACGCAGCAGTACTTC. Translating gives CASSIDHRGIPTQQYF.

CDR3 sequence reads: CASRSTGQFAEAFF. DNA for the CDR3: TGTGCCAGCAGGTCCACAGGGCAGTTCGCTGAAGCTTTCTTT. The V and J genes are TRBV4-2 and TRBJ1-1; perhaps TRBD1 as D (6 bases). V dropped 6 bases and J dropped 6 bases, with 17 bases sitting between them. CDR1 is LGHNA and CDR2 is YNFKEQ in the germline V gene. There are 14 residues in the CDR3.

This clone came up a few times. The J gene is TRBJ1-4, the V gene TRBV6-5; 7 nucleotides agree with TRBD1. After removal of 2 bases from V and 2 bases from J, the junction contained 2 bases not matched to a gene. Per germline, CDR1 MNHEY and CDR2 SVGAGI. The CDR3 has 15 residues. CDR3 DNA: TGTGCCAGCAGTTACACGACAGGGACTAATGAAAAACTGTTTTTT. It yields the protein CASSYTTGTNEKLFF.

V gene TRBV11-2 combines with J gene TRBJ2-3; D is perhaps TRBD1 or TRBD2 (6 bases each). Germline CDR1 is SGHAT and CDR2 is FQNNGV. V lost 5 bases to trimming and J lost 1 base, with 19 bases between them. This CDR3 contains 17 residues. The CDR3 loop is CASSRDTGAPGTDTQYF. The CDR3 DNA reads TGTGCCAGCAGCCGCGATACGGGGGCGCCAGGCACAGATACGCAGTATTTT.

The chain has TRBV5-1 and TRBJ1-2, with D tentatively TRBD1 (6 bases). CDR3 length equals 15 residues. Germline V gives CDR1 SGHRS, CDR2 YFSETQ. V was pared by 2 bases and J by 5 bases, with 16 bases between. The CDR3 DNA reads TGCGCCAGCAGCTTCGGACAGCAAGGCGATTATGGCTACACCTTC. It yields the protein CASSFGQQGDYGYTF. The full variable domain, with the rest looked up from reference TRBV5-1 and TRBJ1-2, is KAGVTQTPRYLIKTRGQQVTLSCSPISGHRSVSWYQQTPGQGLQFLFEYFSETQRNKGNFPGRFSGRQFSNSRSEMNVSTLELGDSALYLCASSFGQQGDYGYTFGSGTRLTVV.

This chain's CDR3 is CASRPGRVPQETQYF. The CDR3, as DNA: TGTGCCAGCAGGCCAGGCAGGGTACCCCAAGAGACCCAGTACTTC. The V call is TRBV6-5, the J call TRBJ2-5; perhaps TRBD1 as D (5 bases). The CDR3 runs to 15 residues. Trimming took 6 bases from V and 1 from J, leaving 15 bases between them. The germline CDR1 and CDR2 sequences are MNHEY and SVGAGI.

CDR3 DNA sequence: TGTGCCAGCAGTTTCTCGGGGAGGGATAGCAATCAGCCCCAGCATTTT. Protein: CASSFSGRDSNQPQHF. The V and J genes are TRBV28 and TRBJ1-5; the D is unclear. CDR1 is MDHEN, CDR2 SYDVKM, per germline. This CDR3 region has 16 residues. The V end lost 3 bases, the J end lost 0 bases, and 12 bases lay between the germline ends.

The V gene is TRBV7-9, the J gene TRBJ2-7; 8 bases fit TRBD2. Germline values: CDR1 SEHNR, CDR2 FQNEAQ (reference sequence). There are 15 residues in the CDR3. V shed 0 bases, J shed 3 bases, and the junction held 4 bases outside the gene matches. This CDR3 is CASSLASGVSYEQYF. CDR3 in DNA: TGTGCCAGCAGCTTAGCTAGCGGGGTCAGCTACGAGCAGTACTTC.